The clone carrying this T cell receptor beta chain was found a few times. Trimming pared 9 bases from V and 3 bases from J, leaving 11 bases between. CDR3 length equals 13 residues. Germline values: CDR1 KGHDR, CDR2 SFDVKD. Participants came from some 23 US areas, aged roughly 18 to 95 years. Cohorts were determined from participant-reported clinical history. The sample belongs to a study of blood T cell repertoires in COVID-19. As originally analysed: For nucleated cells, counts were estimated from reference gene primer amplification. The data were produced by immunoSEQ multiplex PCR, yet TCRdb's version contains in-frame clones alone and is incomplete. V and J calls and clone size come straight from that table; D and trimming were deduced from the DNA. The data show about half a million clones, 80% to 90% seen once.

The genes are TRBV24-1 and TRBJ1-5; D is possibly TRBD1 (5 bases). Sequencing used PBMCs or T cells enriched from blood (not recorded which). This clonotype originated in a woman aged 60-70 years who had recovered from COVID-19. The CDR3 loop reads CATASGDNQPQHF. The CDR3 coding sequence is TGTGCCACCGCTTCGGGGGACAATCAGCCCCAGCATTTT.